This T cell receptor beta chain originates from a study of blood T cells in healthy people across ages. For the second PCR, which ran for roughly 7 to 11 cycles, a sample-barcoded 5' primer and a J-beta primer mix were used. TCRdb passed the 5' RACE reads through MiXCR, listing each CDR3 protein once. The data contain 1.5 million to 2 million distinct CDR3 sequences, around 48% of them singletons. Researchers report isolating at least 6 million PBMCs per sample. With each sample, at least 5 micrograms of total RNA were extracted. Findings and caveats of the study: TCR beta diversity per million T cells fell roughly linearly with age.

The CDR3 spans 17 residues. Trimming stripped 5 bases from V and 0 bases from J, with 19 bases between. Germline-derived CDR1 and CDR2 are SGHTA and FQGTGA. On this clonotype: The antigen remains unidentified.

The chain employs TRBV7-3 and TRBJ2-5; the D call may be TRBD1 or TRBD2 (6 bases each). Sequencing input: blood. The sequence was collected from a woman aged 40 to 55 in good health. The CDR3 nucleotides are TGTGCCAGCAGCCCAGAGGGGGGCCAGCCTCACCAAGAGACCCAGTACTTC. It yields the protein CASSPEGGQPHQETQYF. The entire variable domain, with the rest obtained from reference TRBV7-3 and TRBJ2-5, is as follows: GAGVSQTPSNKVTEKGKYVELRCDPISGHTALYWYRQSLGQGPEFLIYFQGTGAADDSGLPNDRFFAVRPEGSVSTLKIQRTERGDSAVYLCASSPEGGQPHQETQYFGPGTRLLVL.